This T cell receptor beta chain was retrieved from a study of cytomegalovirus exposure and HLA in healthy donors. From germline, CDR1 is SGHRS and CDR2 YFSETQ. The trim removed 2 bases at V and 2 bases at J, leaving 8 bases unmatched. This CDR3 spans 16 amino acids. Findings and caveats of the study: Under in vitro conditions, a few CMV-associated chains were confirmed as specific for CMV antigens. A later analysis reportedly found that, within productive TCRs, an Asian-associated ancestry cluster had fewer N-insertions than the mean observed across the roughly 700 donors. Researchers reported in a later analysis that common viral pathogens appeared linked to several top clusters. An analysis done earlier found most TCR beta V segments productive about 90% or about 30% of the time.

On this clone itself: Its matching antigen is unknown.

The PCR ran on 60 Vbeta and 13 Jbeta primers. Sequencing used immunoSEQ multiplex PCR; TCRdb keeps in-frame clones, though not all of them. The profile shows about 78,000 clones, 72% of them singletons. Sequencing input: PBMCs. The rearrangement joins TRBV5-1 to TRBJ2-7; TRBD1 aligns across 9 bases. This clonotype was sampled from a woman between 40 and 50 years old in good health and CMV-seropositive. The CDR3 is CASSLTGGSLTYEQYF. In DNA, the CDR3 is TGCGCCAGCAGCTTAACAGGGGGCTCTCTTACCTACGAGCAGTACTTC.